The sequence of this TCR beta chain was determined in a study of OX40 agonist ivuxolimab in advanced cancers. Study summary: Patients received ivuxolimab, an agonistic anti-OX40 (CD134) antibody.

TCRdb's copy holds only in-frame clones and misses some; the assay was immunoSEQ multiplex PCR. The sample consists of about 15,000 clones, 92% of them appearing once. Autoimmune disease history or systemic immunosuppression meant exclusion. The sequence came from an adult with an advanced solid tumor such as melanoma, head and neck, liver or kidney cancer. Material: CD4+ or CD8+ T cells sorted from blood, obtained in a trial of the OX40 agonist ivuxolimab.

The CDR3 is CASSFAGSSYNEQFF. The CDR3, as DNA: TGTGCCAGTAGTTTTGCGGGGAGCTCCTACAATGAGCAGTTCTTC. This rearrangement joins TRBV19 to TRBJ2-1; a weak D match, TRBD2 (6 bases). Between the trimmed V and J ends, which lost 5 bases and 0 bases, there was a span of 11 bases. This CDR3 contains 15 residues. CDR1 and CDR2 (germline): LNHDA, SQIVND (reference sequence).